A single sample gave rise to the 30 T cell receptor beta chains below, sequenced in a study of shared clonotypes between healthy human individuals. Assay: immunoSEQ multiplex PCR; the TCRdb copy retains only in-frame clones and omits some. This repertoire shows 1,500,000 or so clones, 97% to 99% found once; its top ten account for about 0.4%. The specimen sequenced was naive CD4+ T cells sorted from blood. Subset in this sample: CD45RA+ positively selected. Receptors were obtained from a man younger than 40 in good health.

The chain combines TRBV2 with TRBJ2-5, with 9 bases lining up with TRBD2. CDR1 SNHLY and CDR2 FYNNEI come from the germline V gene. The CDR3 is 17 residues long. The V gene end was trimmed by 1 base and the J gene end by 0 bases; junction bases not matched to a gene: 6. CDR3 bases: TGTGCCAGCAGTGAAGGACTAGCGGTGAACTACCAAGAGACCCAGTACTTC. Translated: CASSEGLAVNYQETQYF.

The CDR3 sequence is CAISVPESYEQYF. For the CDR3, the DNA is TGTGCCATCAGTGTGCCGGAGTCCTACGAGCAGTACTTC. The V call is TRBV10-3, the J call TRBJ2-7, with D hard to call. There are 13 residues in the CDR3. Germline CDR1 and CDR2: ENHRY and SYGVKD. Trimming cost V 4 bases and J 1 base, with 8 bases left between them.

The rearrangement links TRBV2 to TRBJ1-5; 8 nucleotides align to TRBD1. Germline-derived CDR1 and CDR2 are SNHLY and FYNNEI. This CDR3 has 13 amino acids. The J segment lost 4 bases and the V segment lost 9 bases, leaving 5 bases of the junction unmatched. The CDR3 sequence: CARGTGRNQPQHF. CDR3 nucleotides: TGTGCCAGGGGGACAGGCCGAAATCAGCCCCAGCATTTT.

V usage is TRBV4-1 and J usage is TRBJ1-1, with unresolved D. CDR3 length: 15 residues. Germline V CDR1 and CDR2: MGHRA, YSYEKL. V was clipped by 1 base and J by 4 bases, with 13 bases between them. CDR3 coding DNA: TGCGCCAGCAGCCAAGGACTCTACTCGGGCACTGAAGCTTTCTTT. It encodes CASSQGLYSGTEAFF.

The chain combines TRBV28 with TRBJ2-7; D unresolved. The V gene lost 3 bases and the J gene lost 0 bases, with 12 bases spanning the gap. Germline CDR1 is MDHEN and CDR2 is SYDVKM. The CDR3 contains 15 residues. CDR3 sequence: CASSFLAQASYEQYF. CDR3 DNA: TGTGCCAGCAGTTTCCTGGCACAAGCCTCCTACGAGCAGTACTTC.

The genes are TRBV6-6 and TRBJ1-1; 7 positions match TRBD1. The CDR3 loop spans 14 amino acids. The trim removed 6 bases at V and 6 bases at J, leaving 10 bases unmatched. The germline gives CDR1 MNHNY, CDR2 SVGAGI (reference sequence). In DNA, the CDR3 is TGTGCCAGCAGGTTGACAGGGTTGCCATCTGAAGCTTTCTTT. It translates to CASRLTGLPSEAFF.

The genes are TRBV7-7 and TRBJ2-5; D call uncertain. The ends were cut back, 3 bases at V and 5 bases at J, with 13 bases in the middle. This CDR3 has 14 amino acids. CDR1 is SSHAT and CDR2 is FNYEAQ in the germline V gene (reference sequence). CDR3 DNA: TGTGCCAGCAGCTTTTCTCCCCTGGGCGAGACCCAGTACTTC. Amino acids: CASSFSPLGETQYF. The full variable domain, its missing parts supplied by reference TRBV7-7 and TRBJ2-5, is GAGVSQSPRYKVTKRGQDVTLRCDPISSHATLYWYQQALGQGPEFLTYFNYEAQPDKSGLPSDRFSAERPEGSISTLTIQRTEQRDSAMYRCASSFSPLGETQYFGPGTRLLVL.

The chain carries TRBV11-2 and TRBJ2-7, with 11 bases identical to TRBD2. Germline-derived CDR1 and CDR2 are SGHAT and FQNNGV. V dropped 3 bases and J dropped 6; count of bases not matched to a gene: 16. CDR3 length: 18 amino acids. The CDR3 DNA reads TGTGCCAGCAGCTTTGTCGTTAGCGGGAGGGCCGGTAACACCGAGCAGTACTTC. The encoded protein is CASSFVVSGRAGNTEQYF.

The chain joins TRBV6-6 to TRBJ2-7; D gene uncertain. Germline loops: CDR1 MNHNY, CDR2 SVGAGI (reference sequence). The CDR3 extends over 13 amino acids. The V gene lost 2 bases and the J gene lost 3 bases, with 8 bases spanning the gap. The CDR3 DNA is TGTGCCAGCAGTTACCCGGACCGCTACGAGCAGTACTTC. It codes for CASSYPDRYEQYF.

The CDR3 DNA is TGTGCCAGCGGGACTAGTCTCCCTGCTGGGCAGTTCTTC. Translating gives CASGTSLPAGQFF. The chain uses TRBV10-3 and TRBJ2-1; 8 bases align to TRBD2. Germline V lookup: CDR1 ENHRY, CDR2 SYGVKD. V lost 10 bases to trimming and J lost 12 bases; unmatched junction nucleotides: 14. CDR3 length: 13 residues.

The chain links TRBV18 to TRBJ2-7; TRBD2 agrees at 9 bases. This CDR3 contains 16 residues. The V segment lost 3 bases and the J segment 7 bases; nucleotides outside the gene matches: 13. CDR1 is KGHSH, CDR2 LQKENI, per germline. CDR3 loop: CASSPLPPAGGKEQYF. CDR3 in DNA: TGTGCCAGCTCACCGCTTCCTCCAGCGGGAGGTAAGGAGCAGTACTTC.

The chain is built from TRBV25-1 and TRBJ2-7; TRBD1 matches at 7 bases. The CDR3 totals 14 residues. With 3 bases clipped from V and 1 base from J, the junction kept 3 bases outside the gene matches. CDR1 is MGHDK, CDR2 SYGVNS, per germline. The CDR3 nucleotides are TGTGCCAGCAGTGAGGGACAGTATTCCTACGAGCAGTACTTC. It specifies CASSEGQYSYEQYF.

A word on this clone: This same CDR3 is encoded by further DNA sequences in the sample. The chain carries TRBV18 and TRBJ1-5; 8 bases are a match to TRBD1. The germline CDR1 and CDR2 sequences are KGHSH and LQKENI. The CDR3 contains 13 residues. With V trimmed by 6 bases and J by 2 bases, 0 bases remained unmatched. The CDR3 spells CASSGQGNQPQHF. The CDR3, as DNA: TGTGCCAGCTCGGGACAGGGCAATCAGCCCCAGCATTTT. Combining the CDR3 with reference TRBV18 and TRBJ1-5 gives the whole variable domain NAGVMQNPRHLVRRRGQEARLRCSPMKGHSHVYWYRQLPEEGLKFMVYLQKENIIDESGMPKERFSAEFPKEGPSILRIQQVVRGDSAAYFCASSGQGNQPQHFGDGTRLSIL.

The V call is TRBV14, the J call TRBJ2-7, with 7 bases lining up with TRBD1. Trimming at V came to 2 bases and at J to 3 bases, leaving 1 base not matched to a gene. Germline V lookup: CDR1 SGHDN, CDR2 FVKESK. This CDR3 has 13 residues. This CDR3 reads CASSQTGVYEQYF. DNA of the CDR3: TGTGCCAGCAGCCAAACAGGGGTCTACGAGCAGTACTTC.

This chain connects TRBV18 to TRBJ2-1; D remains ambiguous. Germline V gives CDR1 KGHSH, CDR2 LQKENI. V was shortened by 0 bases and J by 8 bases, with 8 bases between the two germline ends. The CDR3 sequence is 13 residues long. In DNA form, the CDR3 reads TGTGCCAGCTCACCACCGTGGGCGGATGAGCAGTTCTTC. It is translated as CASSPPWADEQFF.

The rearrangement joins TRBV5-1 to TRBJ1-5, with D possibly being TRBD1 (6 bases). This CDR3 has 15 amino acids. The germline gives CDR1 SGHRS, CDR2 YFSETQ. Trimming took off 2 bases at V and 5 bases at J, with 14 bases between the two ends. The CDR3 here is CASSFQGGSDQPQHF. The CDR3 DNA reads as TGCGCCAGCAGCTTCCAAGGGGGAAGCGATCAGCCCCAGCATTTT.

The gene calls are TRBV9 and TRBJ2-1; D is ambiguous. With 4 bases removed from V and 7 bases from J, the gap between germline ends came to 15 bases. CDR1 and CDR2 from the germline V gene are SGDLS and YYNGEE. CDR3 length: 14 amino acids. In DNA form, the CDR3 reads TGTGCCAGCAGCCCAAGATGGGTGCCGAATGAGCAGTTCTTC. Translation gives CASSPRWVPNEQFF.

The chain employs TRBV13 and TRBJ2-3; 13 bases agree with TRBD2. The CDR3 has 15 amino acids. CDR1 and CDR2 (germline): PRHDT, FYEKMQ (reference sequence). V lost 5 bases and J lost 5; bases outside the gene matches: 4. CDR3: CASSRTSGSGDTQYF. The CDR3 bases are TGTGCCAGCAGCCGGACTAGCGGGAGTGGAGATACGCAGTATTTT.

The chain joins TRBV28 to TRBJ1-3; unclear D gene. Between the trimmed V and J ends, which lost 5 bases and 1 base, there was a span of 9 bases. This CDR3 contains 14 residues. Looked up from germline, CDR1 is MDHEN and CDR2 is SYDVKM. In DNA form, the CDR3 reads TGTGCCAGCAGTAACCGGATTTCTGGAAACACCATATATTTT. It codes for CASSNRISGNTIYF.

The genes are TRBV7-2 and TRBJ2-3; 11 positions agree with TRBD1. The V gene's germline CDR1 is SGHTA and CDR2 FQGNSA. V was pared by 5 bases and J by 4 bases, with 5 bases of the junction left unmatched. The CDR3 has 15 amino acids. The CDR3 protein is CASSTDRGRADTQYF. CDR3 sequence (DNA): TGTGCCAGCAGCACGGACAGGGGGCGAGCAGATACGCAGTATTTT.

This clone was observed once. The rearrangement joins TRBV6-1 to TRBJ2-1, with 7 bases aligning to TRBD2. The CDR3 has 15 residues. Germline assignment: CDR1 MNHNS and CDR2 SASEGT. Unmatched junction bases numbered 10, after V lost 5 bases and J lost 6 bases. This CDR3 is CASSSSRTGGNEQFF. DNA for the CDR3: TGTGCCAGCAGTTCTTCCCGGACGGGGGGCAATGAGCAGTTCTTC.

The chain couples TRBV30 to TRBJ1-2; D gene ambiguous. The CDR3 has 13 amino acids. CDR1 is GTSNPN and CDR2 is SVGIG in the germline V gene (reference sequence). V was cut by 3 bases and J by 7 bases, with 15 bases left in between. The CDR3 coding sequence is TGTGCCTGGAGGGCGGATGTTGAAGTTGGCTACACCTTC. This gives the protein CAWRADVEVGYTF.

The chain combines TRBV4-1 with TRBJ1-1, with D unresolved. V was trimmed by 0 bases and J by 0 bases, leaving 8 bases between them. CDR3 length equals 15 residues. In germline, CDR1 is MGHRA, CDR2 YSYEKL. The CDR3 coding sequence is TGCGCCAGCAGCCAAGAGGCGAGCCTGAACACTGAAGCTTTCTTT. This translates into CASSQEASLNTEAFF.

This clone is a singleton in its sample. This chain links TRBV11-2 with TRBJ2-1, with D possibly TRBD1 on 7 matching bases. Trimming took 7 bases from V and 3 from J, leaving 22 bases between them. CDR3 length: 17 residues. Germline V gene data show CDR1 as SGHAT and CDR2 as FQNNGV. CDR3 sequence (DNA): TGTGCCAGCAAGGTCCGGGCAGGGGGGATTTACTACAATGAGCAGTTCTTC. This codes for CASKVRAGGIYYNEQFF.

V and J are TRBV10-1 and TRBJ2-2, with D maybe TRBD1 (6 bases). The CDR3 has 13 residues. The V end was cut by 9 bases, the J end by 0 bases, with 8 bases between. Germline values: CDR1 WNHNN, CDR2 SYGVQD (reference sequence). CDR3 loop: CASGQPNTGELFF. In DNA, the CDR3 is TGCGCCAGTGGACAGCCGAACACCGGGGAGCTGTTTTTT.

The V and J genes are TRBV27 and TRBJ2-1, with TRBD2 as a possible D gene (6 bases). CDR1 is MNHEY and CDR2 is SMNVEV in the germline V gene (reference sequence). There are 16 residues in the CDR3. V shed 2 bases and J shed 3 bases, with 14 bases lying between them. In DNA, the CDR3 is TGTGCCAGCAGTTTAAGACGGCGGGGCGACTACAATGAGCAGTTCTTC. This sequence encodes CASSLRRRGDYNEQFF.

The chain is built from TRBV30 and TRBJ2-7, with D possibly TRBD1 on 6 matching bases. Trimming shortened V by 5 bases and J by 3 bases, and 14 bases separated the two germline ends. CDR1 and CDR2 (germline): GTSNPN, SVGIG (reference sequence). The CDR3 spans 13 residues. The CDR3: CAWGPLGGYEQYF. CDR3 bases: TGTGCCTGGGGACCCCTAGGGGGCTACGAGCAGTACTTC.

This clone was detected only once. CDR3 residues: CASSLAPLEAKNIQYF. The CDR3 DNA reads TGTGCCAGCAGCTTAGCCCCTTTAGAAGCCAAAAACATTCAGTACTTC. V gene TRBV7-9 combines with J gene TRBJ2-4; no firm D call. Trimming took off 0 bases at V and 0 bases at J, with 9 bases between the two ends. From germline, CDR1 is SEHNR and CDR2 FQNEAQ (reference sequence). The CDR3 runs 16 residues.

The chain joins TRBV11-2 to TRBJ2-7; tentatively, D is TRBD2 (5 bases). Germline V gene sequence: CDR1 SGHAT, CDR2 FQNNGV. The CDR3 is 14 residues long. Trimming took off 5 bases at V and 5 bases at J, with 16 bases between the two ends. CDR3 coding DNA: TGTGCCAGCAGCCCTACCGGACTGGGCCACGAGCAGTACTTC. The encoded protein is CASSPTGLGHEQYF.

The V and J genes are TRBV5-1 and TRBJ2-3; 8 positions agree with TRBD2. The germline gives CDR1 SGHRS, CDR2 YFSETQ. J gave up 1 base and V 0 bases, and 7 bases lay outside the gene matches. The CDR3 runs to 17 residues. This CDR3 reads CASSLVLAGAGTDTQYF. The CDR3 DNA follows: TGCGCCAGCAGCTTGGTGCTAGCGGGTGCGGGCACAGATACGCAGTATTTT.